This TCR beta chain comes out of a study of control samples from healthy donors and cancer patients. CDR1 and CDR2 from the germline V gene are SGHAT and FQDESV (reference sequence). Losses at the gene ends were 3 bases for V and 2 bases for J; bases not matched to a gene: 3. This CDR3 has 14 residues. Profiling relied on immunoSEQ multiplex PCR, and the TCRdb table lists in-frame clones only, not all of them. Found here are 350,000 to 450,000 clones, over 75% of them singletons; the top ten hold just under 6.5%. The chain combines TRBV11-1 with TRBJ2-5; TRBD2 aligns across 7 bases. This clonotype originated in a middle-aged man with head and neck cancer. The sequenced material came from PBMCs. The DNA of the CDR3 is TGTGCCAGCAGCTTCCGGACTAGTCAAGAGACCCAGTACTTC. This sequence encodes CASSFRTSQETQYF.